This is a list of T cell receptor beta chains from one sample in a study of cytomegalovirus exposure and HLA in healthy donors. Method: immunoSEQ multiplex PCR; TCRdb's copy keeps in-frame clones and lacks some. The sample holds roughly 80,000 clones; around 60% are singletons and the top ten take under 4.5%. The specimen sequenced was PBMCs. All receptors come from a male donor in good health and CMV-seropositive. Both conserved end residues are part of each CDR3. A D gene is named only where the DNA matches it firmly. Not every row has a clone size; where given, it reads once, few, many or a size class.

V: TRBV5-1; size: NA; D: NA; J: TRBJ1-2; DNA: TGCGCCAGCAGCTTGGATTTAGCCTATGGCTACACCTTC; CDR3: CASSLDLAYGYTF
V: TRBV6-5; size: few; D: TRBD2; J: TRBJ2-1; DNA: TGTGCCAGCACTACAGCGGGGCACAAGCAGTTCTTC; CDR3: CASTTAGHKQFF
V: TRBV9; size: once; D: NA; J: TRBJ1-5; DNA: TGTGCCAGCAGCGTTGGACAGACCCTTCAAGGGCCCCAGCATTTT; CDR3: CASSVGQTLQGPQHF
V: TRBV5-4; size: NA; D: TRBD1; J: TRBJ1-5; DNA: TGTGCCAGCAGCAGGGACAGGGCTAGCAATCAGCCCCAGCATTTT; CDR3: CASSRDRASNQPQHF
V: TRBV7-8; size: NA; D: NA; J: TRBJ1-6; DNA: TGTGCCAGCAGCTTAAGTACGGGGGATTCACCCCTCCACTTT; CDR3: CASSLSTGDSPLHF
V: TRBV4-3; size: NA; D: NA; J: TRBJ2-3; DNA: TGCGCCAGCAGCCAGTATCAGGGCCATGATACGCAGTATTTT; CDR3: CASSQYQGHDTQYF
V: TRBV28; size: NA; D: NA; J: TRBJ1-2; DNA: TGTGCCAGCAGTTTAACAGGCGGCTACACCTTC; CDR3: CASSLTGGYTF
V: TRBV4-2; size: NA; D: NA; J: TRBJ1-4; DNA: TGTGCCAGCAGCCAAGAGCCCGGGGGAGGCGAAAAACTGTTTTTT; CDR3: CASSQEPGGGEKLFF
V: TRBV27; size: NA; D: TRBD1; J: TRBJ1-2; DNA: TGTGCCAGCAGTTTATCACCAGGGGGTACTAACTATGGCTACACCTTC; CDR3: CASSLSPGGTNYGYTF
V: TRBV11-2; size: NA; D: TRBD1; J: TRBJ1-2; DNA: TGTGCCAGCAGTTCGACAGGGGACGATGGCTACACCTTC; CDR3: CASSSTGDDGYTF
V: TRBV6-1; size: NA; D: NA; J: TRBJ2-7; DNA: TGTGCCAGCAGTGAAGCGCGTACAGGGTCGACCTACGAGCAGTACTTC; CDR3: CASSEARTGSTYEQYF
V: TRBV5-8; size: NA; D: NA; J: TRBJ2-3; DNA: TGTGCCAGCAGTTACGCGGATACGCAGTATTTT; CDR3: CASSYADTQYF
V: TRBV6-6; size: NA; D: NA; J: TRBJ1-2; DNA: TGTGCCAGCAGTTACAGCAGGGGAGTCTATGGCTACACCTTC; CDR3: CASSYSRGVYGYTF
V: TRBV5-1; size: NA; D: NA; J: TRBJ2-3; DNA: TGCGCCAGCAGGGGGGGAGCGGCGACTAGCACAGATACGCAGTATTTT; CDR3: CASRGGAATSTDTQYF
V: TRBV10-3; size: few; D: NA; J: TRBJ1-5; DNA: TGTGCCATCACCCAGGGGCAGAATCAGCCCCAGCATTTT; CDR3: CAITQGQNQPQHF
V: TRBV6-6; size: NA; D: NA; J: TRBJ2-5; DNA: TGTGCCAGCTCAGGGCACGGAGAGACCCAGTACTTC; CDR3: CASSGHGETQYF